This section outlines one T cell receptor (beta chain) sequence together with its context. This record comes from a study of blood T cell repertoires in COVID-19. As for the study in general: Material from acute and convalescent COVID-19 was sourced from the United States, Italy and Spain. T cells, B-cell-depleted T cells, or PBMCs provided the cDNA or gDNA that served as material.

The CDR3 has 13 residues. V was clipped by 5 bases and J by 10 bases, with 18 bases between them. Germline CDR1 reads SNHLY; CDR2 reads FYNNEI. Under the authors' procedure: Reference gene primer amplification in the assay estimated nucleated cell counts. The repertoire was sequenced with immunoSEQ multiplex PCR; TCRdb's copy has only in-frame clones and lacks some. Clone size and the V and J calls come from that table; the DNA yielded D and trimming. Of some 97,000 clones detected, almost 80% appear once; the ten largest clones hold roughly 12%. The V call is TRBV2, the J call TRBJ2-7, with a tentative D call TRBD2 (5 bases). Sequenced input: peripheral blood. The receptor comes from a woman aged 70-85 years with acute or convalescent COVID-19. The CDR3 sequence is CASSPPPGSNQYF. CDR3 nucleotides: TGTGCCAGCAGTCCCCCTCCGGGATCCAATCAGTACTTC.